This T cell receptor (beta chain) was observed in a study of human T cells and chemical hapten exposure. Study-level background: Patients received weekly diphenylcyclopropenone doses to the scalp throughout the approximately 23-week study.

Time point here: pre-sensitization, week 0. The treatment here: therapeutic diphenylcyclopropenone sensitization with weekly scalp DPC. Many counts were recorded for this clonotype. What the library attached to individual cDNA molecules were unique molecular identifiers. MiXCR, run by TCRdb on the RACE reads, gives a single entry per CDR3 protein. This repertoire shows more than 250,000 distinct CDR3 sequences, around 9.3% found once; its top ten account for 2% to 3%. CDR1 and CDR2 from the germline V gene are MDHEN and SYDVKM. The CDR3 totals 15 residues. Trimming removed 3 bases from V and 2 bases from J; junction bases left unmatched: 6.

The sequencing here drew on whole blood, taken in connection with sensitization to the hapten diphenylcyclopropenone (DPC). The V and J genes are TRBV28 and TRBJ1-1, with 7 bases matching TRBD1. This sequence originates from a woman aged 40 to 50 with alopecia areata. Some clones in this sample may be carry-over from other donors' samples. The CDR3 DNA follows: TGTGCCAGCAGTTTTTGGAACAGGGGAAACACTGAAGCTTTCTTT. It is translated as CASSFWNRGNTEAFF.